The present T cell receptor beta chain was sequenced within a study of T cell responses to AZD1222 COVID-19 vaccine. General study points: Of spike-specific TCRs, nearly half reportedly target regions left unmutated in variants.

Produced via immunoSEQ multiplex PCR; TCRdb's table is partial and in-frame only. This sample has about 160,000 clones, with around 89% found just once. The germline V gene encodes CDR1 MNHNY and CDR2 SVGAGI (reference sequence). CDR3 length: 14 residues. The V and J ends lost 0 bases and 1 base respectively, with 6 bases between them. On this clone: Its antigen remains unknown.

The rearrangement links TRBV6-6 to TRBJ1-1; no firm D call. This clonotype was obtained from an adult in good health. The specimen comprised peripheral blood, sampled on day 0 of AZD1222 vaccination. This CDR3 is CASSYSRSNTEAFF. CDR3 DNA: TGTGCCAGCAGTTACTCCAGATCGAACACTGAAGCTTTCTTT.